This entry is about one T cell receptor (beta chain). A much bigger clone sits one base away, suggesting this may be a read error. This sample is drawn from a study of T-cell reconstitution after alpha-beta-depleted transplantation in children. This CDR3 spans 15 amino acids. Germline CDR1 reads MNHEY; CDR2 reads SMNVEV (reference sequence). As it was prepared, the TCRbeta library received unique molecular identifiers. TCRdb reprocessed the PCR reads via MiXCR and lists one record per CDR3 protein. In the table there are fewer than 350,000 distinct CDR3 sequences, about 9.5% of which are singletons. The sample here was PBMCs, taken before TCRalphabeta/CD19-depleted stem cell transplant. The chain joins TRBV27 to TRBJ2-3; D is possibly TRBD1 (6 bases). The DNA end is more similar to TRBJ1-5, so the J call may be wrong. The clonotype originates from a boy under two years old with acute myeloid leukemia, due to receive a stem cell transplant. In nucleotides, the CDR3 is TGTGCCAGCAGTTTGGTCCCGGGACACCCAGATACGCAGCATTTT. Protein product: CASSLVPGHPDTQHF.